This paragraph covers one T cell receptor (beta chain) sequence. Its target is unknown. The record originates from a study of cytomegalovirus exposure and HLA in healthy donors. As for the study in general: Falling in the Caucasian-associated ancestry cluster were 81% of under 500 genotyped donors. Broader study findings: Presence/absence analyses treated sequencing depth as roughly uniform across donors.

CDR3 length: 13 residues. Germline V gives CDR1 SGHVS, CDR2 FNYEAQ. V was cut by 2 bases and J by 4 bases, with 8 bases left in between. In the PCR, 60 Vbeta and 13 Jbeta primers were used. Method: immunoSEQ multiplex PCR; TCRdb's copy keeps in-frame clones and lacks some. The repertoire holds about 120,000 clones, with approximately 80% as singletons. Donors showed nominal health when sampled, although they likely had unrecorded immune exposures. The clonotype comes from a man aged 35-49 years in good health and CMV-seropositive. Sequencing was performed on PBMCs. The J gene is TRBJ1-1, the V gene TRBV7-6; maybe TRBD1 (5 bases). The CDR3 sequence is CASSLRGGTEAFF. The CDR3 nucleotides are TGTGCCAGCAGCTTACGCGGGGGCACTGAAGCTTTCTTT. Drawing the rest from reference TRBV7-6 and TRBJ1-1, the complete variable domain is GAGVSQSPRYKVTKRGQDVALRCDPISGHVSLYWYRQALGQGPEFLTYFNYEAQQDKSGLPNDRFSAERPEGSISTLTIQRTEQRDSAMYRCASSLRGGTEAFFGQGTRLTVV.